Following are 32 T cell receptor beta chains from one sample sequenced in a study of T cell repertoires and HLA-DP antigens. Their antigens remain unidentified. Method: immunoSEQ multiplex PCR; TCRdb's copy keeps in-frame clones and lacks some. The sample contains 90,000 to 130,000 clones, more than 85% of which appear only once. Sequencing input: CD4+ T cells from PBMCs. All receptors derive from a woman under 30 in good health and CMV-seronegative.

The table lists this clone with a count of one. The V and J genes are TRBV28 and TRBJ2-1; D uncertain. V was pared by 5 bases and J by 3 bases, with 11 bases between. CDR1 is MDHEN and CDR2 is SYDVKM in the germline V gene. CDR3 length: 14 amino acids. CDR3 coding DNA: TGTGCCAGCAGTGACCAATTCGGCTACAATGAGCAGTTCTTC. It translates to CASSDQFGYNEQFF. The full variable domain, rest sourced from reference TRBV28 and TRBJ2-1, is DVKVTQSSRYLVKRTGEKVFLECVQDMDHENMFWYRQDPGLGLRLIYFSYDVKMKEKGDIPEGYSVSREKKERFSLILESASTNQTSMYLCASSDQFGYNEQFFGPGTRLTVL.

The rearrangement links TRBV5-6 to TRBJ2-6; no clear D. This CDR3 spans 18 amino acids. Trimming took 5 bases from V and 2 from J, leaving 20 bases between them. The germline V gene has CDR1 SGHDT and CDR2 YYEEEE. In DNA form, the CDR3 reads TGTGCCAGCAGTGAACCAGGTGCTTGGAACACTGGGGCCAACGTCCTGACTTTC. It yields the protein CASSEPGAWNTGANVLTF.

This clone has just a few counts. The chain joins TRBV5-6 to TRBJ1-5; 7 nucleotides agree with TRBD1. CDR3 length: 16 residues. V lost 0 bases to trimming and J lost 5 bases; unmatched junction nucleotides: 8. CDR1 and CDR2 from the germline V gene are SGHDT and YYEEEE. The CDR3 sequence: CASSLANRGGYQPQHF. In nucleotides, the CDR3 is TGTGCCAGCAGCTTGGCGAACAGGGGAGGATATCAGCCCCAGCATTTT.

This clone was detected a few times. The V call is TRBV5-5, the J call TRBJ2-1, with 12 bases identical to TRBD2. V dropped 1 base and J dropped 13; count of bases not matched to a gene: 6. The CDR3 runs to 14 residues. Germline CDR1 is SGHKS and CDR2 is YYEKEE (reference sequence). The CDR3 is CASSLRLAGEGQFF. CDR3 nucleotides: TGTGCCAGCAGCTTGCGACTAGCGGGAGAAGGACAGTTCTTC.

This chain joins TRBV7-8 and TRBJ1-4, with unresolved D. The V end was cut by 5 bases, the J end by 8 bases, with 24 bases between. CDR3 length equals 17 residues. In germline, CDR1 is SGHVS, CDR2 FQNEAQ. Written as DNA, the CDR3 is TGTGCCAGCAGCCCGGGGAGGTTTCGGGGAACAAGAGAAAAACTGTTTTTT. Protein product: CASSPGRFRGTREKLFF.

The J gene is TRBJ2-7, the V gene TRBV7-9, with a weak D call TRBD2 (6 bases). V shed 5 bases and J shed 5 bases, with 16 bases lying between them. The CDR3 extends over 14 amino acids. Germline V gene sequence: CDR1 SEHNR, CDR2 FQNEAQ (reference sequence). The CDR3 loop is CASSPEGPADEQYF. The DNA of the CDR3 is TGTGCCAGCAGCCCGGAGGGACCGGCGGACGAGCAGTACTTC.

The rearrangement links TRBV10-3 to TRBJ2-5; TRBD1 matches 7 bases. The germline V gene encodes CDR1 ENHRY and CDR2 SYGVKD. The CDR3 length is 16 residues. V lost 0 bases, J lost 4 bases, and 8 bases stayed unmatched. The CDR3 spells CAISESPKGGRETQYF. As DNA, the CDR3 is TGTGCCATCAGTGAGTCGCCAAAAGGGGGCCGAGAGACCCAGTACTTC.

The V and J genes are TRBV5-1 and TRBJ1-1, with D possibly matching TRBD1 (5 bases). Germline V gene data show CDR1 as SGHRS and CDR2 as YFSETQ. V gave up 4 bases and J gave up 4 bases, with 17 bases separating them. The CDR3 extends over 15 amino acids. The CDR3 spells CASSTGDFGSTEAFF. The DNA of the CDR3 is TGCGCCAGCAGCACCGGGGACTTTGGGAGCACTGAAGCTTTCTTT.

J is TRBJ2-5 and V is TRBV5-4; D uncertain. In germline, CDR1 is SGHNT, CDR2 YYREEE (reference sequence). This CDR3 contains 12 residues. Trimming took off 0 bases at V and 7 bases at J, with 7 bases between the two ends. CDR3 nucleotides: TGTGCCAGCAGCTTGGAGGGTGGGACCCAGTACTTC. It encodes CASSLEGGTQYF.

The rearrangement uses TRBV27 and TRBJ2-7; the match to TRBD1 covers 7 bases. The ends lost 5 bases at V and 3 bases at J; junction bases unmatched: 13. This CDR3 contains 16 residues. The germline V gene has CDR1 MNHEY and CDR2 SMNVEV (reference sequence). In DNA form, the CDR3 reads TGTGCCAGCAGTCCACCTAGGGGACAGAAGGACTACGAGCAGTACTTC. It is translated as CASSPPRGQKDYEQYF.

The rearrangement uses TRBV7-9 and TRBJ2-5, with D unclear. V was trimmed by 5 bases and J by 6 bases, leaving 13 bases between them. Germline values: CDR1 SEHNR, CDR2 FQNEAQ (reference sequence). The length of the CDR3 is 13 residues. CDR3 protein: CASSPRQVKTQYF. CDR3 coding DNA: TGTGCCAGCAGCCCCCGTCAGGTGAAGACCCAGTACTTC.

J is TRBJ2-2 and V is TRBV5-1, with TRBD2 matching over 8 bases. The CDR3 consists of 13 residues. The V and J ends lost 4 bases and 5 bases, in that order; junction bases with no gene match: 1. Germline V gene lookup returns CDR1 SGHRS and CDR2 YFSETQ. For the CDR3, the DNA is TGCGCCAGCAGCCCGGGAGGGACCGGGGAGCTGTTTTTT. This translates into CASSPGGTGELFF.

This clone was observed a single time. The chain couples TRBV2 to TRBJ1-6, with TRBD1 identical over 7 bases. Germline trimming cut 5 bases from V and 9 bases from J; bases unmatched to any gene: 4. The CDR3 runs to 13 residues. Germline V gene data show CDR1 as SNHLY and CDR2 as FYNNEI. The CDR3: CASSPDRASPLHF. CDR3 sequence (DNA): TGTGCCAGCAGTCCTGACAGGGCTTCACCCCTCCACTTT.

This CDR3 is CASSIVSGGRGYTF. The CDR3 nucleotides read TGTGCCAGTAGTATAGTTTCCGGGGGGAGAGGCTACACCTTC. The chain carries TRBV19 and TRBJ1-2, with D possibly matching TRBD1 (5 bases). The CDR3 runs to 14 residues. Trimming left V 1 base short and J 8 bases short, with 14 bases between. In germline, CDR1 is LNHDA, CDR2 SQIVND (reference sequence).

The chain employs TRBV11-2 and TRBJ2-3; TRBD2 aligns across 9 bases. J gave up 6 bases and V 5 bases, and 9 bases lay outside the gene matches. CDR3 size: 15 residues. Germline lookup yields CDR1 SGHAT and CDR2 FQNNGV. The CDR3 region has the DNA TGTGCCAGCAGCCCTAGCGGGACTCGGGGGGATACGCAGTATTTT. Protein sequence: CASSPSGTRGDTQYF.

This clone was observed once. The chain uses TRBV6-4 and TRBJ2-3, with D possibly being TRBD1 (6 bases). This CDR3 spans 15 amino acids. Deletions cut 0 bases from V and 0 bases from J, with 7 bases between. In germline, CDR1 is MRHNA, CDR2 SNTAGT. The chain's CDR3 is CASSDSGHSTDTQYF. In DNA, the CDR3 is TGTGCCAGCAGTGACTCGGGACACAGCACAGATACGCAGTATTTT.

J is TRBJ1-1 and V is TRBV7-2; D may be TRBD1 (5 bases). V was trimmed by 5 bases and J by 1 base, leaving 14 bases between them. The V gene's germline CDR1 is SGHTA and CDR2 FQGNSA. CDR3 size: 15 residues. CDR3 coding DNA: TGTGCCAGCAGCGGACGCTGGGGGAGGAACACTGAAGCTTTCTTT. Protein: CASSGRWGRNTEAFF.

This rearrangement joins TRBV15 to TRBJ1-2; weak D call: TRBD1 (6 bases). V was trimmed by 0 bases and J by 4 bases, leaving 12 bases between them. Germline V gene data show CDR1 as LNHNV and CDR2 as YYDKDF (reference sequence). The CDR3 extends over 15 amino acids. The chain's CDR3 is CATSRDMSGVYGYTF. The CDR3 DNA is TGTGCCACCAGCAGAGATATGTCAGGGGTCTATGGCTACACCTTC.

The chain combines TRBV19 with TRBJ1-1, with 10 bases identical to TRBD1. The CDR3 consists of 13 residues. CDR1 is LNHDA, CDR2 SQIVND, per germline (reference sequence). V was pared by 7 bases and J by 6 bases, with 5 bases of the junction left unmatched. CDR3 in amino acids: CASNRQGAAEAFF. Written as DNA, the CDR3 is TGTGCCAGTAACAGACAGGGGGCCGCTGAAGCTTTCTTT.

This chain uses TRBV7-8 with TRBJ2-7; TRBD1 agrees at 7 bases. The CDR3 has 13 residues. The V and J ends lost 3 bases and 3 bases, in that order; junction bases with no gene match: 2. Germline V gives CDR1 SGHVS, CDR2 FQNEAQ. Written as DNA, the CDR3 is TGTGCCAGCAGCTTCGGACAGGACTACGAGCAGTACGTC. It codes for CASSFGQDYEQYV.

This rearrangement joins TRBV7-3 to TRBJ1-1; D not certain. V lost 1 base and J lost 7, with 10 bases in between. CDR3 length: 13 amino acids. Germline V gives CDR1 SGHTA, CDR2 FQGTGA. In nucleotides, the CDR3 is TGTGCCAGCAGCTTAAGGTTGGACGGTGAAGCTTTCTTT. Amino acids: CASSLRLDGEAFF.

The chain uses TRBV7-2 and TRBJ2-5, with D tentatively TRBD1 (5 bases). CDR1 and CDR2 from the germline V gene are SGHTA and FQGNSA. The CDR3 has 11 amino acids. Trimming removed 5 bases from V and 4 bases from J, with 5 bases in between. Here the CDR3 DNA reads TGTGCCAGCAGCCAGGGAGAGACCCAGTACTTC. This sequence encodes CASSQGETQYF.

This clone showed up just a few times. This chain uses TRBV5-1 with TRBJ2-2; D call uncertain. Between the trimmed V and J ends, which lost 0 bases and 1 base, there was a span of 4 bases. The CDR3 loop spans 14 amino acids. Germline assignment: CDR1 SGHRS and CDR2 YFSETQ. CDR3: CASSLEQNTGELFF. The CDR3, as DNA: TGCGCCAGCAGCTTGGAACAGAACACCGGGGAGCTGTTTTTT.

This chain connects TRBV5-4 to TRBJ1-4; D is possibly TRBD1 (5 bases). Germline assignment: CDR1 SGHNT and CDR2 YYREEE (reference sequence). This CDR3 is built from 15 residues. The V and J ends lost 0 bases and 5 bases respectively, with 11 bases between them. The CDR3 coding sequence is TGTGCCAGCAGCTTGGGTGGGGGACTGAATGAAAAACTGTTTTTT. Its protein is CASSLGGGLNEKLFF.

This chain uses TRBV7-9 with TRBJ1-1; weak D call: TRBD1 (6 bases). The CDR3 extends over 13 amino acids. CDR1 and CDR2 from the germline V gene are SEHNR and FQNEAQ (reference sequence). The V gene lost 6 bases and the J gene lost 2 bases, with 10 bases spanning the gap. In DNA form, the CDR3 reads TGTGCCAGCAGTTCAGGGGTCAACACTGAAGCTTTCTTT. The encoded protein is CASSSGVNTEAFF.

The J gene is TRBJ2-2, the V gene TRBV5-1; perhaps D is TRBD1 or TRBD2 (5 bases each). The germline CDR1 and CDR2 sequences are SGHRS and YFSETQ. Trimming removed 2 bases from V and 1 base from J, with 9 bases in between. CDR3 length: 15 amino acids. This CDR3 is CASSLPGGNTGELFF. The CDR3 DNA is TGCGCCAGCAGCTTACCTGGGGGGAACACCGGGGAGCTGTTTTTT.

This chain links TRBV28 with TRBJ2-7; 9 nucleotides agree with TRBD2. The CDR3 length is 17 residues. CDR1 is MDHEN and CDR2 is SYDVKM in the germline V gene. V shed 5 bases and J 3 bases; nucleotides not matched to a gene: 14. The CDR3 nucleotides read TGTGCCAGCAGTCCTTCCCCGGGAGTAGCGGGGGTCTACGAGCAGTACGTC. Translating gives CASSPSPGVAGVYEQYV.

The chain links TRBV5-1 to TRBJ1-2, with no clear D. V was trimmed by 2 bases and J by 2 bases, leaving 7 bases between them. The CDR3 covers 13 residues. Germline assignment: CDR1 SGHRS and CDR2 YFSETQ. CDR3 sequence (DNA): TGCGCCAGCAGCTTTGATTTGAACTATGGCTACACCTTC. Protein product: CASSFDLNYGYTF.

The sample holds a few counts of this clone. This chain joins TRBV12-5 and TRBJ1-1; the match to TRBD1 covers 8 bases. There are 16 residues in the CDR3. V was pared by 1 base and J by 1 base, with 5 bases of the junction left unmatched. From germline, CDR1 is LGHNT and CDR2 FRNRAP. The CDR3: CASGLASGTGNTEAFF. CDR3 DNA: TGTGCTAGTGGTTTGGCCTCCGGGACAGGGAACACTGAAGCTTTCTTT.

In its sample, this clone was seen once. The chain is built from TRBV9 and TRBJ2-5; 7 nucleotides match TRBD1. Trimming took 0 bases from V and 1 from J; bases not matched to a gene: 3. The length of the CDR3 is 15 residues. Germline CDR1 is SGDLS and CDR2 is YYNGEE. DNA of the CDR3: TGTGCCAGCAGCGTAGGGCCAGGGGGCCAAGAGACCCAGTACTTC. Translating gives CASSVGPGGQETQYF. The full variable domain, rest sourced from reference TRBV9 and TRBJ2-5, is DSGVTQTPKHLITATGQRVTLRCSPRSGDLSVYWYQQSLDQGLQFLIQYYNGEERAKGNILERFSAQQFPDLHSELNLSSLELGDSALYFCASSVGPGGQETQYFGPGTRLLVL.

J is TRBJ2-2 and V is TRBV6-1; D is ambiguous. Germline assignment: CDR1 MNHNS and CDR2 SASEGT. The CDR3 spans 13 residues. The germline V and J ends were trimmed by 5 bases and 6 bases, with 10 bases remaining between them. The CDR3 spells CASSNQVPGELFF. The CDR3, as DNA: TGTGCCAGCAGTAATCAGGTGCCCGGGGAGCTGTTTTTT.

This chain uses TRBV19 with TRBJ1-1; TRBD1 aligns across 9 bases. The CDR3 sequence is 15 residues long. V was pared by 2 bases and J by 2 bases, with 3 bases of the junction left unmatched. Germline CDR1 and CDR2: LNHDA and SQIVND (reference sequence). This CDR3 is CASSILTGGNTEAFF. CDR3 DNA: TGTGCCAGTAGTATACTGACAGGGGGAAACACTGAAGCTTTCTTT.